These T cell receptor beta chains were read from a single sample in a study of shared clonotypes between healthy human individuals. Libraries were prepared by immunoSEQ multiplex PCR; TCRdb keeps only in-frame clonotypes and omits some of them. The repertoire holds about 2.2 million clones, with about 93% as singletons. Material: naive CD8+ T cells from PBMCs. The source is a man between 18 and 35 years old in good health. Some clones in this sample may be carry-over from other donors' samples. Each CDR3 is given with its conserved first and last residue. A D gene is named only where the DNA matches it firmly. Not every row has a clone size; where given, it reads once, few, many or a size class.

>TRBJ2-3|TRBV4-1|TRBD2|.
TGCGCCAGCAGCCAAGTAGCGGGAGGTTGGGCAGATACGCAGTATTTT
CASSQVAGGWADTQYF
>TRBJ2-7|TRBV29-1|TRBD2|.
TGCAGCCGCGCCCAGGCGCGGGAGTTACGCCCCTCCTACGAGCAGTACTTC
CSRAQARELRPSYEQYF
>TRBJ2-7|TRBV19|TRBD1|.
TGTGCCAGTAGCTCCTCCTGGGGACAGGGACCGTACGAGCAGTACTTC
CASSSSWGQGPYEQYF
>TRBJ1-5|TRBV7-9|.|.
TGTGCCAGCAGCCACTTCCGGGCAGGGGCCCTCAATCAGCCCCAGCATTTT
CASSHFRAGALNQPQHF
>TRBJ1-4|TRBV6-1|.|.
TGTGCCACCACAGGGGAAAAACTGTTTTTT
CATTGEKLFF
>TRBJ1-2|TRBV18|TRBD1|.
TGTGCCAGCTCACCGGGACAGGGTTACGGCTACACCTTC
CASSPGQGYGYTF
>TRBJ2-1|TRBV6-5|TRBD1|.
TGTGCCAGCAGCCAAGGACAGGGGGCAGGCAATGAGCAGTTCTTC
CASSQGQGAGNEQFF
>TRBJ1-1|TRBV7-6|.|.
TGTGCCAGCAGCCCTGAGGGCAAGAACACTGAAGCTTTCTTT
CASSPEGKNTEAFF
>TRBJ1-1|TRBV10-1|.|few
TGCGCCAGCAGTGATCGGGGGGCTGAAGCTTTCTTT
CASSDRGAEAFF
>TRBJ2-1|TRBV28|.|.
TGTGCCAGCAGTTTAGTCGCGCGAAGCTCCTACAATGAGCAGTTCTTC
CASSLVARSSYNEQFF
>TRBJ2-5|TRBV2|TRBD2|.
TGTGCCAGCACCTCCTGGACTAGCGGGAGTAGAGAGACCCAGTACTTC
CASTSWTSGSRETQYF
>TRBJ2-5|TRBV27|.|.
TGTGCCAGCAGCAAAAAACGACAGTCAAGGGAGACCCAGTACTTC
CASSKKRQSRETQYF
>TRBJ1-1|TRBV28|.|.
TGTGCCAGCAGTTTCCCCCATGCGGGCACTGAAGCTTTCTTT
CASSFPHAGTEAFF
>TRBJ2-1|TRBV27|TRBD2|once
TGTGCCAGCAGTCCACACTTCCGGGAGGGCCGGTACGCTTACAATGAGCAGTTCTTC
CASSPHFREGRYAYNEQFF
>TRBJ1-2|TRBV27|.|.
TGTGCCAGCAAGACAGGCGCCCATGGCTACACCTTC
CASKTGAHGYTF
>TRBJ2-3|TRBV11-2|TRBD1|.
TGTGCCAGCAGCTCAAGACAGGGTCCTAGCACAGATACGCAGTATTTT
CASSSRQGPSTDTQYF
>TRBJ2-7|TRBV2|TRBD2|.
TGTGCCAGCACGGACGGGAGGGCCTCGAACGAGCAGTACTTC
CASTDGRASNEQYF
>TRBJ1-1|TRBV5-1|.|few
TGCGCCAGCAGCTTGGAACGGGGGCCTGGGAGCACTGAAGCTTTCTTT
CASSLERGPGSTEAFF
>TRBJ2-3|TRBV29-1|.|once
TGCAGCGTAAAAATCACAGATACGCAGTATTTT
CSVKITDTQYF
>TRBJ2-7|TRBV7-9|TRBD2|.
TGTGCCAGCAGCTCAGGTCCGGGACTAGCCTACGAGCAGTACTTC
CASSSGPGLAYEQYF
>TRBJ2-7|TRBV5-5|TRBD1|.
TGTGCCAGCAGCCCACGGACAGGCTCCTACGAGCAGTACTTC
CASSPRTGSYEQYF
>TRBJ2-3|TRBV7-9|TRBD1|.
TGTGCCAGCTCCGGGACAGGATACACAGATACGCAGTATTTT
CASSGTGYTDTQYF
>TRBJ2-1|TRBV7-6|TRBD2|.
TGTGCCAGCAGCTTAGCCCTAGCGGCATACAATGAGCAGTTCTTC
CASSLALAAYNEQFF
>TRBJ2-7|TRBV27|.|.
TGTGCCAGCAGTTTTCGGGGCCCAGACGGCGAGCAGTACTTC
CASSFRGPDGEQYF
>TRBJ1-5|TRBV10-2|TRBD1|once
TGCGCCAGCAGTGAGACAATAGGGACAGGGAGCAATCAGCCCCAGCATTTT
CASSETIGTGSNQPQHF
>TRBJ1-1|TRBV27|TRBD1|.
TGTGCCAGCAGCCGACAGGGGTTGAACACTGAAGCTTTCTTT
CASSRQGLNTEAFF
>TRBJ2-5|TRBV27|.|.
TGTGCCAGCAGGGGGGGAGAGACCCAGTACTTC
CASRGGETQYF
>TRBJ2-7|TRBV11-2|.|.
TGTGCCAGCAGCTTAGCCAGGGGACCTACCTACGAGCAGTACTTC
CASSLARGPTYEQYF
>TRBJ1-4|TRBV7-8|.|.
TGTGCCAGCAGCTTAGGGGGTCAGGGTAATGAAAAACTGTTTTTT
CASSLGGQGNEKLFF
>TRBJ1-1|TRBV29-1|TRBD1|.
TGCAGCGCCGACAGGGACAGGGTGGGGAACACTGAAGCTTTCTTT
CSADRDRVGNTEAFF
>TRBJ2-2|TRBV7-9|TRBD2|.
TGTGCCAGCAGCCCCCGGACTAGCGGGAGGTTGGACACCGGGGAGCTGTTTTTT
CASSPRTSGRLDTGELFF
>TRBJ1-5|TRBV28|.|.
TGTGCCAGCAGCGTTCCCCGCGGCAATCAGCCCCAGCATTTT
CASSVPRGNQPQHF
>TRBJ1-3|TRBV10-2|.|.
TGCGCCAGCAGGGGAGGTTCTGGAAACACCATATATTTT
CASRGGSGNTIYF
>TRBJ2-7|TRBV11-2|.|.
TGTGCCAGCAGCTTAGATAGGTCGGACTACAACTACGAGCAGTACTTC
CASSLDRSDYNYEQYF
>TRBJ1-2|TRBV7-9|.|few
TGTGCCAGCAGCTACCGACAGGCCGAACCATGGGACTACACCTTC
CASSYRQAEPWDYTF